This TCR beta chain was retrieved from a study of human T cells and chemical hapten exposure. Study information: Per-sample variation in TCR yield stemmed mainly from small pooled library volume differences.

The library gave individual cDNA molecules unique molecular identifiers. TCRdb redid the calling of the reads with MiXCR, one entry per CDR3 protein. The table shows 2,400 or so distinct CDR3 sequences, with 46% occurring only once. Specified treatment: therapeutic diphenylcyclopropenone sensitization with weekly scalp DPC. Deletions cut 5 bases from V and 0 bases from J, with 11 bases between. CDR1 and CDR2 from the germline V gene are SGHTA and FQGTGA. There are 15 residues in the CDR3. Note on this clonotype: What it recognizes is unknown.

Whole-study results and caveats: Significantly more large CDR3 similarity clusters were formed by expanded TCRs than by controls.

Sequencing used whole blood, obtained before DPC sensitization or 2, 6, or about 24 weeks after (not recorded which). The sequence was obtained from an adult with alopecia areata. Some clones in this sample may be carry-over from other donors' samples. This table probably holds off-target reads from a library built for another chain. The rearrangement links TRBV7-3 to TRBJ2-1; D is unresolved. The CDR3: CASSPSVSSYNEQFF. The CDR3 bases are TGTGCCAGCAGCCCGTCAGTGAGCTCCTACAATGAGCAGTTCTTC. Supplemented by reference TRBV7-3 and TRBJ2-1, the full variable domain reads GAGVSQTPSNKVTEKGKYVELRCDPISGHTALYWYRQSLGQGPEFLIYFQGTGAADDSGLPNDRFFAVRPEGSVSTLKIQRTERGDSAVYLCASSPSVSSYNEQFFGPGTRLTVL.